This T cell receptor beta chain is drawn from a study of blood T cell repertoires in COVID-19. Looking at the study overall: The study drew acute and convalescent COVID-19 samples from the United States, Italy and Spain. PBMCs, B-cell-depleted T cells, or T cells were the source of the cDNA or gDNA that made up the material.

The CDR3 has 13 amino acids. Germline assignment: CDR1 SGHAT and CDR2 FQNNGV. In the original workflow: Using reference gene primer amplification, nucleated cell counts were estimated. Measured with immunoSEQ multiplex PCR; TCRdb has only the in-frame clones, and not every one. The V and J calls and clone size are taken from that table; D and trimming were inferred from the DNA. The data contain thousands of clones, about 87% of them singletons. In the case of this clone: Mismatch with germline at one junction end may stem from a read error.

The specimen sequenced was peripheral blood. The origin of this receptor is a human donor in a cohort sampled during active COVID-19. The chain recombines TRBV11-2 with TRBJ2-1; TRBD1 is a possible D gene (6 bases). The CDR3 loop is CANSRRTGNEQFF. The CDR3 nucleotides read TGTGCCAACAGCAGACGTACAGGGAATGAGCAGTTCTTC.